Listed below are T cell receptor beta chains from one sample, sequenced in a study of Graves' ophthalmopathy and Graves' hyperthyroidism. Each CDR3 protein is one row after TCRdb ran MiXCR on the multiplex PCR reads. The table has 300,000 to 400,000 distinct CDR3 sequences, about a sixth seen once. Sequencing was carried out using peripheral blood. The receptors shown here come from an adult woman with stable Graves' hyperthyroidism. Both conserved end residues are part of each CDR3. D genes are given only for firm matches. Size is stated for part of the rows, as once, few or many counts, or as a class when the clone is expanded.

TGTGCCAGCAGCCCAGGGGTATGGGCATCTTCCTACGAGCAGTACTTC	CASSPGVWASSYEQYF	TRBJ2-7	.	TRBV7-2	many
TGTGCCAGCAGTAAGACAGTGAAGCCTGGCAATCAGCCCCAGCATTTT	CASSKTVKPGNQPQHF	TRBJ1-5	.	TRBV6-1	.
TGTGCCAGCAGTCTCTCCGGGACATTCTCCTACGAGCAGTACTTC	CASSLSGTFSYEQYF	TRBJ2-7	.	TRBV28	many
TGTGCCAGCAGTTACGGCGGACAGGCGAGCTCTGGAAACACCATATATTTT	CASSYGGQASSGNTIYF	TRBJ1-3	TRBD1	TRBV6-5	many
TGTGCCAGCAGTGAATTCCAGCGGGAGCCCTACAATGAGCAGTTCTTC	CASSEFQREPYNEQFF	TRBJ2-1	TRBD2	TRBV25-1	many
TGTGCCAGCAGCCGGACTAGCTCGAAAGAGACCCAGTACTTC	CASSRTSSKETQYF	TRBJ2-5	TRBD2	TRBV11-2	many
TGCAGCGTTGGGGGAGGCCAGACCTACGAGCAGTACTTC	CSVGGGQTYEQYF	TRBJ2-7	.	TRBV29-1	many
TGCGCCAGCAGCCAAGATTTGAAGGGAGGGCTCCCTGAAGCTTTCTTT	CASSQDLKGGLPEAFF	TRBJ1-1	.	TRBV4-1	few
TGTGCCAGCAGGAGGACAGGACTAGCCAAAAACATTCAGTACTTC	CASRRTGLAKNIQYF	TRBJ2-4	TRBD1	TRBV6-2/TRBV6-3	many
TGTGCCAGCAGCTTATTCTCCCCGAGACAAGACGCAGGGAGATGGAATCAGCCCCAGCATTTT	CASSLFSPRQDAGRWNQPQHF	TRBJ1-5	.	TRBV7-2	.
TGTGCCAGCAGTTTAATGCGGGAAAACTACGAGCAGTACTTC	CASSLMRENYEQYF	TRBJ2-7	.	TRBV12-3/TRBV12-4	many
TGTGCCAGCAGTTTAGTGGGGTATCAGCCCCAGCATTTT	CASSLVGYQPQHF	TRBJ1-5	.	TRBV28	many
TGTGCCAGCAGCCCGAGACTAGCGAGCGAGCAGTACTTC	CASSPRLASEQYF	TRBJ2-7	TRBD2	TRBV3-1	few
TGTGCCAGCAGACCCAAGGTGGCGACGGAGACCCAGTACTTC	CASRPKVATETQYF	TRBJ2-5	.	TRBV6-1	.